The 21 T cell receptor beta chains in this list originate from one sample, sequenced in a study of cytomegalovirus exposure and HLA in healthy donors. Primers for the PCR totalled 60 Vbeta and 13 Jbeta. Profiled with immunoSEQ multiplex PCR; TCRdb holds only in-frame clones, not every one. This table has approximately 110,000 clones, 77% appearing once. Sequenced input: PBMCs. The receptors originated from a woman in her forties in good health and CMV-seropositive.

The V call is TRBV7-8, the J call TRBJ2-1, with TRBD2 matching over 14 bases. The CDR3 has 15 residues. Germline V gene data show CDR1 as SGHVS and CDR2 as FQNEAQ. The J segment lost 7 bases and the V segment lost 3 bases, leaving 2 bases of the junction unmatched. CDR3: CASSFGLAGGNEQFF. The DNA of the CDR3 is TGTGCCAGCAGCTTCGGACTAGCGGGAGGAAATGAGCAGTTCTTC.

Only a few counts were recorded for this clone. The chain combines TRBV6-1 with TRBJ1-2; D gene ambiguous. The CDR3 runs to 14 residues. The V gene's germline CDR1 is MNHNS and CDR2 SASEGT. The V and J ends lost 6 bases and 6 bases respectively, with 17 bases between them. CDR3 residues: CASRRQNRGDGYTF. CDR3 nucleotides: TGTGCCAGCAGGAGACAAAACCGGGGAGATGGCTACACCTTC.

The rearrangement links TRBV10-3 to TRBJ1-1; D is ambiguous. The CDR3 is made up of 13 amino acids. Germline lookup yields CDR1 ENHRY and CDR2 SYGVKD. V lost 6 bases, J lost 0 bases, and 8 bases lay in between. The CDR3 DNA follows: TGTGCCATCAGCACAGTGATGAACACTGAAGCTTTCTTT. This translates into CAISTVMNTEAFF.

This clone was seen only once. The CDR3 loop is CASSLTAGYEQYF. The CDR3 bases are TGTGCCAGCAGTTTAACGGCAGGTTACGAGCAGTACTTC. The chain links TRBV27 to TRBJ2-5; D is unclear. Judging by the DNA end, TRBJ2-7 fits better; the J call may be wrong. CDR1 MNHEY and CDR2 SMNVEV come from the germline V gene (reference sequence). The CDR3 is 13 residues long.

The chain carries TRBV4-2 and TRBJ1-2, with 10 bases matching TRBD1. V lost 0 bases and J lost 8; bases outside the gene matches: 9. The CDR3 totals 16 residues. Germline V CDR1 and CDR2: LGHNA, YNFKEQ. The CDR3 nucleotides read TGTGCCAGCAGCCAAGATGGTGGGGACAGGGGAGGGGGCTACACCTTC. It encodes CASSQDGGDRGGGYTF.

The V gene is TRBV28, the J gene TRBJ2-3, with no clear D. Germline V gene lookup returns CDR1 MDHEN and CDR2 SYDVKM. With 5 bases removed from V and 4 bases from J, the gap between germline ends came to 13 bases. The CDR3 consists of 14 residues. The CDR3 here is CASSPLMVADTQYF. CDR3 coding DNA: TGTGCCAGCAGTCCCCTAATGGTCGCAGATACGCAGTATTTT.

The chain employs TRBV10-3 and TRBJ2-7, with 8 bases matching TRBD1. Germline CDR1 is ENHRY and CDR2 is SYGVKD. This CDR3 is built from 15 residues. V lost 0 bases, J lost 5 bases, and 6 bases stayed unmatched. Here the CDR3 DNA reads TGTGCCATCAGTGAGTCGAGGACAGGGAGCGACGAGCAGTACTTC. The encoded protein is CAISESRTGSDEQYF.

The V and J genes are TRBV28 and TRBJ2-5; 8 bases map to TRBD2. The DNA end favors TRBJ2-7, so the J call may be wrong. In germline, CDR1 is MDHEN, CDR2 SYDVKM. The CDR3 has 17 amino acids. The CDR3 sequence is CASSLRTSWGKSYEQYF. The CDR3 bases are TGTGCCAGCAGTTTGAGGACTAGCTGGGGAAAATCCTACGAGCAGTACTTC.

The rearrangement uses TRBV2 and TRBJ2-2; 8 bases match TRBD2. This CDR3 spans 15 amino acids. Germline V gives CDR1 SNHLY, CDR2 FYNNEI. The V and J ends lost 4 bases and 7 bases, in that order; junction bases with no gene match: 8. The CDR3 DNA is TGTGCCAGCAGTGTTAGCGGGATACCTCTCGGGGAGCTGTTTTTT. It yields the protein CASSVSGIPLGELFF.

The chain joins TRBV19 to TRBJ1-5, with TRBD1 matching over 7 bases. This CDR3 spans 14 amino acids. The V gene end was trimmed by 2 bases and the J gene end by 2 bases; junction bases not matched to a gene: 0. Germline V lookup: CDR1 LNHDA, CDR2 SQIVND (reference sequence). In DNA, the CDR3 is TGTGCCAGTAGTATAACAGGGGGCAATCAGCCCCAGCATTTT. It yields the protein CASSITGGNQPQHF. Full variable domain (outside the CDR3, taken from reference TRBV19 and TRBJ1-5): DGGITQSPKYLFRKEGQNVTLSCEQNLNHDAMYWYRQDPGQGLRLIYYSQIVNDFQKGDIAEGYSVSREKKESFPLTVTSAQKNPTAFYLCASSITGGNQPQHFGDGTRLSIL.

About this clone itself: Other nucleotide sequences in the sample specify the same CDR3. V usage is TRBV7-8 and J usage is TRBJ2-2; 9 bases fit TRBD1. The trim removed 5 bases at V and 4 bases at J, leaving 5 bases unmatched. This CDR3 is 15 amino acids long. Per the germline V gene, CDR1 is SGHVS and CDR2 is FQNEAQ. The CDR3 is CASSAGQGFTGELFF. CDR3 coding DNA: TGTGCCAGCAGCGCGGGACAGGGATTCACCGGGGAGCTGTTTTTT.

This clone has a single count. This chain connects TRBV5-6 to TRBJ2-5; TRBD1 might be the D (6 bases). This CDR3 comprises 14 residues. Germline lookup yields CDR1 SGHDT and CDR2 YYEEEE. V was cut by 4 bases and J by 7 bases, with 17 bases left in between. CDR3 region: CASSLGQTPRTQYF. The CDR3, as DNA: TGTGCCAGCAGCCTCGGACAGACACCCCGGACCCAGTACTTC.

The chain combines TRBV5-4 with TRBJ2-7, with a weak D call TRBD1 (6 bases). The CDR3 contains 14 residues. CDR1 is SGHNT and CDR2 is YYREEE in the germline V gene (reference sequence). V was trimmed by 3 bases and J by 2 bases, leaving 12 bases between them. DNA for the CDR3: TGTGCCAGCAGCTCTACAGGGCCTACCTACGAGCAGTACTTC. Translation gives CASSSTGPTYEQYF.

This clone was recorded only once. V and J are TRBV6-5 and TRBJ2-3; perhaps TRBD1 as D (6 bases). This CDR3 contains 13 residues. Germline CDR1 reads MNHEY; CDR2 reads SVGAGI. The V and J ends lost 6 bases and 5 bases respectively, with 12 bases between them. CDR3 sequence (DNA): TGTGCCAGCAGCAATACCAGGGGAGATACGCAGTATTTT. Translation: CASSNTRGDTQYF.

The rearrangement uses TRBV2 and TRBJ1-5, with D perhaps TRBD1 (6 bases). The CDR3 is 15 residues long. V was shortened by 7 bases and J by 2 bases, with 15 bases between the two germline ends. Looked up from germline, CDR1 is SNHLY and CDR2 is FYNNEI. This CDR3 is CASTKGTWGNQPQHF. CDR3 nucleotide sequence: TGTGCCAGCACCAAAGGGACATGGGGCAATCAGCCCCAGCATTTT. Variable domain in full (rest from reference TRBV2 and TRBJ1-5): EPEVTQTPSHQVTQMGQEVILRCVPISNHLYFYWYRQILGQKVEFLVSFYNNEISEKSEIFDDQFSVERPDGSNFTLKIRSTKLEDSAMYFCASTKGTWGNQPQHFGDGTRLSIL.

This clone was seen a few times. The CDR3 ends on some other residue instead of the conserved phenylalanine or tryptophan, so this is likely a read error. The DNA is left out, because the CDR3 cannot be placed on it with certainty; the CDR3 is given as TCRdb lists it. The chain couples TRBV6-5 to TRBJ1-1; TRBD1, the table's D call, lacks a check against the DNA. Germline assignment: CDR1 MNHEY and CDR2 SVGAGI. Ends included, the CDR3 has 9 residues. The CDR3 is CARTARLET.

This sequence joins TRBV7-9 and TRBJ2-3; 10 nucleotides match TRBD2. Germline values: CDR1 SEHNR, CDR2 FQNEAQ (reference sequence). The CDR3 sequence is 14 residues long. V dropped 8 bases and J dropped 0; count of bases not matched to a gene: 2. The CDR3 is CASGAGGSTDTQYF. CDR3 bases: TGTGCCAGCGGAGCGGGAGGGAGCACAGATACGCAGTATTTT.

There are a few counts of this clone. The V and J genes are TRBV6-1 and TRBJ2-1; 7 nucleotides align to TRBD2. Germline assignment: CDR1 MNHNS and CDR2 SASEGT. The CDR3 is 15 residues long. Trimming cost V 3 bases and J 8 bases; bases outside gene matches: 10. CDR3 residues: CASSEAAGVIDEQFF. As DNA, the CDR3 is TGTGCCAGCAGTGAGGCGGCGGGAGTGATCGATGAGCAGTTCTTC.

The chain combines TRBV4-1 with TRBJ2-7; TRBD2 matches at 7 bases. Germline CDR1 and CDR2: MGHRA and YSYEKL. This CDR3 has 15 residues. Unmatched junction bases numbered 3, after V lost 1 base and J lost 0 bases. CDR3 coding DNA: TGCGCCAGCAGCCAAGGTTCTAGCGGCTCCTACGAGCAGTACTTC. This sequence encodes CASSQGSSGSYEQYF.

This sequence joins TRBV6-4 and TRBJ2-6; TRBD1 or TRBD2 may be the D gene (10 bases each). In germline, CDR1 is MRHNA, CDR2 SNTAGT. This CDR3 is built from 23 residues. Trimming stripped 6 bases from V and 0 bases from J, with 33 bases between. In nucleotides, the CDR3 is TGTGCCAGCAGGGACGCTGACAGGGGGCCCGTACTAGCGGGGCGCTCTGGGGCCAACGTCCTGACTTTC. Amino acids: CASRDADRGPVLAGRSGANVLTF.

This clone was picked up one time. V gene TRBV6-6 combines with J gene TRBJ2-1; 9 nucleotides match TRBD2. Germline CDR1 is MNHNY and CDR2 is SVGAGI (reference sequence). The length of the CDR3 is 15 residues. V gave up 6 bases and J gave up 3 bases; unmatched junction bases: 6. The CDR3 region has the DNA TGTGCCAGCAGGCTAGCGGGGCCGGGCTACAATGAGCAGTTCTTC. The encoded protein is CASRLAGPGYNEQFF.